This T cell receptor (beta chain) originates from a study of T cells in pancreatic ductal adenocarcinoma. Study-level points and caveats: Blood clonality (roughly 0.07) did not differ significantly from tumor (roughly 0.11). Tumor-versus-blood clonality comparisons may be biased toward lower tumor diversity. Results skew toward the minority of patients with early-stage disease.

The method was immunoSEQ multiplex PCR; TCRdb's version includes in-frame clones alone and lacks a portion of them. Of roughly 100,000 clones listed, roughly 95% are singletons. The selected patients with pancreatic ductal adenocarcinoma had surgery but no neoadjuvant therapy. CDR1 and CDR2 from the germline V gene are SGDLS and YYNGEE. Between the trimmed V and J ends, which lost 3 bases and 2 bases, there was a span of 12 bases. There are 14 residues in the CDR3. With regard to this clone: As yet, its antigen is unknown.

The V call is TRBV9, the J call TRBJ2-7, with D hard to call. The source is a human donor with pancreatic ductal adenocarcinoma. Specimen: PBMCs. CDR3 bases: TGTGCCAGCAGCGATACGACTGGCGCCTACGAGCAGTACTTC. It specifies CASSDTTGAYEQYF. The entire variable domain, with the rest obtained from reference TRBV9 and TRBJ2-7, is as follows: DSGVTQTPKHLITATGQRVTLRCSPRSGDLSVYWYQQSLDQGLQFLIQYYNGEERAKGNILERFSAQQFPDLHSELNLSSLELGDSALYFCASSDTTGAYEQYFGPGTRLTVT.